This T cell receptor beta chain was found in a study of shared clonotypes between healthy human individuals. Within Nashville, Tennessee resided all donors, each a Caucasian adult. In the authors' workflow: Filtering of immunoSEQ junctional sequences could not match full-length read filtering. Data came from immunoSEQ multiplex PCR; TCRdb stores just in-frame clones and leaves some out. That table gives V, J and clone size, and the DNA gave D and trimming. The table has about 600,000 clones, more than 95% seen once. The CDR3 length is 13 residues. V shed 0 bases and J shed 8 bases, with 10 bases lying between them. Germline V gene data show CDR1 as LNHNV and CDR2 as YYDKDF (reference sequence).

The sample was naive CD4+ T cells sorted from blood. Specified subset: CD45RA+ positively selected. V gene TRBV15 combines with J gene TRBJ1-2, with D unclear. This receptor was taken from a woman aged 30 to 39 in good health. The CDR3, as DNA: TGTGCCACCAGCAGAGAGGGCCTGGTCGGCTACACCTTC. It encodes CATSREGLVGYTF.